This TCR beta chain was documented in a study of cytomegalovirus exposure and HLA in healthy donors. The overall study: From HLA-typed donors, an early data release held around 80 million unique TCRs.

General study results and limits: Several top significant clusters appeared, in a later analysis, to be linked to common viral pathogens.

This clone showed up just a few times. No antigen is known for it. Vbeta (60) and Jbeta (13) primers were used in the PCR. Original handling: There were 70 million to 95 million unique TCR beta chains by a later count, and around 10 million of them were shared. Method: immunoSEQ multiplex PCR; TCRdb's copy keeps in-frame clones and lacks some. V, J and clone size are those of that table, while D and trimming were read from the DNA. The sample lists 95,000 to 150,000 clones, around 66% occurring once. This clonotype was sampled from a woman aged 40 to 55 in good health and CMV-seropositive. Sequenced input: PBMCs.

The CDR3 here is CASSSLGQGAYTGELFF. The CDR3 DNA reads as TGTGCCAGCAGTTCACTCGGACAGGGGGCTTACACCGGGGAGCTGTTTTTT. The V gene is TRBV25-1, the J gene TRBJ2-2; 11 bases agree with TRBD1. The CDR3 is 17 amino acids. In germline, CDR1 is MGHDK, CDR2 SYGVNS. J was trimmed by 3 bases and V by 5 bases; bases with no gene match: 8.